These T cell receptor beta chains were read from a single sample in a study of beta chain features in type 1 diabetes. The repertoire was sequenced with immunoSEQ multiplex PCR; TCRdb's copy has only in-frame clones and lacks some. The table shows about 44,000 clones, with around 70% occurring only once. Sequenced input: Tregs from blood. Receptor source: a woman in her late teens or twenties with type 1 diabetes. Both conserved end residues are part of each CDR3. The order of the fields is V gene, CDR3 length, clone size, D gene, J gene, CDR3 protein, CDR3 DNA. A D gene is named only where the DNA matches it firmly. Size is omitted from some rows. Given values are once, few, many or a class for expanded clones.

TRBV11-3	15	.	.	TRBJ2-5	CASSFSLGVMETQYF	TGTGCCAGCAGCTTCTCCCTGGGAGTCATGGAGACCCAGTACTTC
TRBV7-2	16	.	TRBD2	TRBJ2-5	CASSFTLGASGVTQYF	TGTGCCAGCAGCTTCACCCTCGGGGCTAGCGGGGTGACCCAGTACTTC
TRBV19	15	.	.	TRBJ1-1	CASSLLGGAGAEAFF	TGTGCCAGTAGTCTCTTAGGGGGGGCTGGTGCTGAAGCTTTCTTT
TRBV28	14	.	TRBD1	TRBJ2-7	CASRDRGPSYEQYF	TGTGCCAGCAGGGACAGGGGCCCATCCTACGAGCAGTACTTC
TRBV30	15	.	.	TRBJ2-3	CAWSSQGTRGDTQYF	TGTGCCTGGAGTTCCCAGGGGACCCGGGGAGATACGCAGTATTTT
TRBV7-9	16	.	TRBD2	TRBJ2-1	CASSLYGGRGYNEQFF	TGTGCCAGCAGCTTATACGGCGGGAGGGGATACAATGAGCAGTTCTTC
TRBV7-2	16	.	TRBD2	TRBJ2-3	CASSLWLAGYTDTQYF	TGTGCCAGCAGCTTATGGCTAGCGGGGTACACAGATACGCAGTATTTT
TRBV11-2	12	.	.	TRBJ1-5	CASSLGSQPQHF	TGTGCCAGCAGCTTGGGGAGCCAGCCCCAGCATTTT
TRBV5-1	15	once	TRBD1	TRBJ2-7	CASSPDRALTYEQYF	TGCGCCAGCAGCCCAGACAGGGCGTTGACCTACGAGCAGTACTTC
TRBV5-5	16	.	.	TRBJ1-1	CASSRAPGQTTSEAFF	TGTGCCAGCAGCAGAGCACCCGGACAGACAACATCTGAAGCTTTCTTT
TRBV7-2	12	.	.	TRBJ2-2	CASSRTAGELFF	TGTGCCAGCAGTAGAACTGCCGGGGAGCTGTTTTTT
TRBV5-1	13	once	.	TRBJ2-5	CASSLRQQETQYF	TGCGCCAGCAGCTTGCGACAGCAAGAGACCCAGTACTTC
TRBV7-9	13	few	.	TRBJ1-1	CASSLQGNTEAFF	TGTGCCAGCAGCTTACAGGGGAACACTGAAGCTTTCTTT
TRBV7-3	13	.	TRBD2	TRBJ2-1	CASSSQRGNEQFF	TGTGCCAGCAGCAGTCAGCGGGGGAATGAGCAGTTCTTC